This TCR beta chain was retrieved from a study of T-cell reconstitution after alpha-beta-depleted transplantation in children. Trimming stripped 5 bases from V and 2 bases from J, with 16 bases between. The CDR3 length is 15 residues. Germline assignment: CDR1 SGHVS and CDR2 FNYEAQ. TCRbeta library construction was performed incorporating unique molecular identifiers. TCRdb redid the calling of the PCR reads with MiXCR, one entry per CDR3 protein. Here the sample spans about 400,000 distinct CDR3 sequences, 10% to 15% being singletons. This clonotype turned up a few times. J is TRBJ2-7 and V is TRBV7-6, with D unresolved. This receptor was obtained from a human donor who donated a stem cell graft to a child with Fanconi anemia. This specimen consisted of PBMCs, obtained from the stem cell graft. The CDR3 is CASSLNHGDPYEQYF. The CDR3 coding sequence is TGTGCCAGCAGCCTAAACCACGGCGATCCCTACGAGCAGTACTTC.